This passage covers 14 T cell receptor beta chains from one sample sequenced in a study of T cell responses to AZD1222 COVID-19 vaccine. Sequencing used immunoSEQ multiplex PCR; TCRdb keeps in-frame clones, though not all of them. The sample lists some 120,000 clones; roughly nine tenths were seen once. The sequencing used peripheral blood, collected on day 0 of AZD1222 vaccination. These receptors came from an adult in good health.

The chain combines TRBV28 with TRBJ2-7; 9 bases line up with TRBD1. The CDR3 consists of 15 residues. Germline CDR1 and CDR2: MDHEN and SYDVKM. Trimming at V came to 7 bases and at J to 4 bases, leaving 11 bases not matched to a gene. The CDR3 DNA follows: TGTGCCAGCACCTTAGGGGGGACAGGGCTATACGAGCAGTACTTC. Its translation is CASTLGGTGLYEQYF.

This sequence joins TRBV6-2 or TRBV6-3 and TRBJ2-7; D remains unclear. Trimming took 0 bases from V and 0 from J, leaving 9 bases between them. This CDR3 is 15 amino acids long. Germline V lookup: CDR1 MNHEY, CDR2 SVGEGT. The CDR3 loop reads CASSYSAESSYEQYF. For the CDR3, the DNA is TGTGCCAGCAGTTACTCGGCCGAAAGCTCCTACGAGCAGTACTTC.

The genes are TRBV6-2 or TRBV6-3 and TRBJ1-2; D gene unclear. The CDR3 contains 12 residues. Trimming shortened V by 2 bases and J by 2 bases, and 3 bases separated the two germline ends. Germline V CDR1 and CDR2: MNHEY, SVGEGT. This CDR3 reads CASSYDNYGYTF. The CDR3, as DNA: TGTGCCAGCAGTTACGACAACTATGGCTACACCTTC.

This chain links TRBV28 with TRBJ1-6; D is undetermined. Germline CDR1 and CDR2: MDHEN and SYDVKM. CDR3 length: 13 amino acids. Trimming removed 6 bases at V and 10 bases at J, with 13 bases between. The CDR3 DNA reads as TGTGCCAGCAGCCGGACTTCTGAGTCACCCCTCCACTTT. Its protein product is CASSRTSESPLHF.

The rearrangement links TRBV12-5 to TRBJ2-3; 7 bases fit TRBD1. In germline, CDR1 is LGHNT, CDR2 FRNRAP. This CDR3 has 13 residues. V was pared by 4 bases and J by 13 bases, with 11 bases of the junction left unmatched. CDR3 sequence: CASGSYRGREEYF. The CDR3, as DNA: TGTGCTAGTGGTTCCTACAGGGGCCGAGAGGAGTATTTT.

This clone was found a few times. The rearrangement joins TRBV6-5 to TRBJ2-7; D is undetermined. Trimming removed 6 bases at V and 0 bases at J, with 3 bases between. The germline V gene has CDR1 MNHEY and CDR2 SVGAGI. This CDR3 is 11 amino acids long. The CDR3 region is CASRGSYEQYF. CDR3 DNA sequence: TGTGCCAGCAGGGGCTCCTACGAGCAGTACTTC.

This chain connects TRBV7-2 to TRBJ2-3; D possibly corresponds to TRBD1 (6 bases). Looked up from germline, CDR1 is SGHTA and CDR2 is FQGNSA. This CDR3 has 14 amino acids. V lost 3 bases and J lost 1, with 8 bases in between. The CDR3 reads CASSLNRGTDTQYF. In DNA, the CDR3 is TGTGCCAGCAGCTTGAACAGGGGCACAGATACGCAGTATTTT.

As DNA, the CDR3 is TGTGCCAGCAGCTGGGGGATCGGTGGGTATGGCTACACCTTC. Amino acid sequence: CASSWGIGGYGYTF. The genes are TRBV5-6 and TRBJ1-2; TRBD1 might be the D (5 bases). Between the trimmed V and J ends, which lost 3 bases and 5 bases, there was a span of 14 bases. Germline V lookup: CDR1 SGHDT, CDR2 YYEEEE. The CDR3 length is 14 residues.

This clone was picked up one time. The chain couples TRBV11-2 to TRBJ1-1; D uncertain. The CDR3 is made up of 12 amino acids. Trimming removed 4 bases at V and 1 base at J, with 4 bases between. Germline CDR1 and CDR2: SGHAT and FQNNGV. For the CDR3, the DNA is TGTGCCAGCAGCTCAGGGAACACTGAAGCTTTCTTT. It encodes CASSSGNTEAFF. The full variable domain, completed using reference TRBV11-2 and TRBJ1-1, is EAGVAQSPRYKIIEKRQSVAFWCNPISGHATLYWYQQILGQGPKLLIQFQNNGVVDDSQLPKDRFSAERLKGVDSTLKIQPAKLEDSAVYLCASSSGNTEAFFGQGTRLTVV.

The sample holds one count of this clone. The rearrangement links TRBV3-1 (or the pseudogene TRBV3-2) to TRBJ2-2; D not certain. From germline, CDR1 is LGHDT and CDR2 YNNKEL (reference sequence). V lost 1 base and J 2 bases, leaving 5 bases between the germline ends. There are 14 residues in the CDR3. CDR3 in amino acids: CASSQGGNTGELFF. DNA of the CDR3: TGTGCCAGCAGCCAAGGGGGAAACACCGGGGAGCTGTTTTTT.

The V and J genes are TRBV2 and TRBJ2-2; 8 nucleotides match TRBD1. With V trimmed by 1 base and J by 1 base, 14 bases remained unmatched. The germline gives CDR1 SNHLY, CDR2 FYNNEI. CDR3 length: 20 residues. DNA for the CDR3: TGTGCCAGCAGTGAAGATTGGCAGGGGGCATGGGCGGGGAACACCGGGGAGCTGTTTTTT. Its protein product is CASSEDWQGAWAGNTGELFF.

This clone was detected once. The chain uses TRBV10-3 and TRBJ2-7; no clear D gene. Trimming left V 10 bases short and J 4 bases short, with 14 bases between. This CDR3 has 12 residues. From germline, CDR1 is ENHRY and CDR2 SYGVKD. This chain's CDR3 is CATIYPFYEQYF. CDR3 in DNA: TGTGCCACCATATATCCCTTTTACGAGCAGTACTTC.

V and J are TRBV28 and TRBJ1-1, with a tentative D call TRBD1 (5 bases). CDR1 and CDR2 (germline): MDHEN, SYDVKM. Trimming cost V 6 bases and J 0 bases, with 17 bases left between them. CDR3 length: 16 amino acids. CDR3 nucleotide sequence: TGTGCCAGCAGCTCAGCCCCGGGACGGATGAACACTGAAGCTTTCTTT. Translated: CASSSAPGRMNTEAFF. The full variable domain, completed using reference TRBV28 and TRBJ1-1, is DVKVTQSSRYLVKRTGEKVFLECVQDMDHENMFWYRQDPGLGLRLIYFSYDVKMKEKGDIPEGYSVSREKKERFSLILESASTNQTSMYLCASSSAPGRMNTEAFFGQGTRLTVV.

This clone has just one count. This sequence joins TRBV10-3 and TRBJ1-5, with D possibly being TRBD1 (6 bases). The germline CDR1 and CDR2 sequences are ENHRY and SYGVKD. The V end was cut by 2 bases, the J end by 4 bases, with 15 bases between. The CDR3 runs 16 residues. The CDR3 nucleotides read TGTGCCATCAGTGAGGGGGGGGGACAAATAAATCAGCCCCAGCATTTT. Its translation: CAISEGGGQINQPQHF.